The 14 T cell receptor beta chains listed next were all sequenced from one sample in a study of T cell responses to AZD1222 COVID-19 vaccine. Produced via immunoSEQ multiplex PCR; TCRdb's table is partial and in-frame only. The data show about 94,000 clones, about 88% seen once. Sequencing used peripheral blood, obtained on day 0 of AZD1222 vaccination. The source of these receptors is an adult in good health.

The J gene is TRBJ1-6, the V gene TRBV19; a possible D gene is TRBD1 (6 bases). Per germline, CDR1 LNHDA and CDR2 SQIVND (reference sequence). The CDR3 totals 17 residues. V lost 6 bases, J lost 6 bases, and 21 bases lay in between. The CDR3 DNA reads as TGTGCCAGTAGCAAAAGACAGGTGGCACCCCTTAATTCACCCCTCCACTTT. Encoded protein: CASSKRQVAPLNSPLHF.

The CDR3 sequence: CASSGDRVRNTEAFF. CDR3 bases: TGCGCCAGCAGTGGGGACAGGGTAAGGAACACTGAAGCTTTCTTT. The chain links TRBV10-1 to TRBJ1-1; 9 nucleotides align to TRBD1. CDR3 length equals 15 residues. The V and J ends lost 4 bases and 1 base, in that order; junction bases with no gene match: 4. Germline V lookup: CDR1 WNHNN, CDR2 SYGVQD (reference sequence).

V and J are TRBV5-6 and TRBJ1-2; TRBD1 is a possible D gene (6 bases). This CDR3 has 14 residues. Trimming pared 2 bases from V and 4 bases from J, leaving 12 bases between. Germline CDR1 SGHDT, CDR2 YYEEEE. The CDR3 region is CASSFPRGSYGYTF. The DNA of the CDR3 is TGTGCCAGCAGCTTCCCAAGGGGGTCCTATGGCTACACCTTC.

For the CDR3, the DNA is TGCAGCGCTATTTCAGGAGCGGGGGGCACAGATACGCAGTATTTT. Protein product: CSAISGAGGTDTQYF. The chain combines TRBV29-1 with TRBJ2-3, with TRBD2 matching 8 bases. Germline V gene lookup returns CDR1 SQVTM and CDR2 ANQGSEA. V was pared by 7 bases and J by 1 base, with 10 bases of the junction left unmatched. The CDR3 contains 15 residues.

This chain connects TRBV9 to TRBJ2-1, with 12 bases aligning to TRBD2. J gave up 1 base and V 4 bases, and 6 bases lay outside the gene matches. This CDR3 region has 17 residues. CDR1 and CDR2 from the germline V gene are SGDLS and YYNGEE. The CDR3 loop reads CASSLTSGGASYNEQFF. DNA for the CDR3: TGTGCCAGCAGCCTGACTAGCGGGGGAGCTTCCTACAATGAGCAGTTCTTC.

V usage is TRBV5-6 and J usage is TRBJ1-3; D perhaps matches TRBD1 (5 bases). Germline CDR1 reads SGHDT; CDR2 reads YYEEEE. The CDR3 runs 17 residues. Trimming took off 0 bases at V and 11 bases at J, with 24 bases between the two ends. The CDR3: CASSLAGPPALEGAIYF. The CDR3 bases are TGTGCCAGCAGCTTGGCCGGGCCCCCGGCTCTGGAAGGGGCCATATATTTT.

CDR3 in DNA: TGTGCCAGCAGTCAACTATTCTATGGCTACACCTTC. Translating gives CASSQLFYGYTF. V gene TRBV12-3 or TRBV12-4 combines with J gene TRBJ1-2; D remains ambiguous. The CDR3 runs 12 residues. V was pared by 5 bases and J by 4 bases, with 8 bases between.

The chain uses TRBV6-5 and TRBJ2-7; TRBD1 aligns across 10 bases. Germline V gene data show CDR1 as MNHEY and CDR2 as SVGAGI. This CDR3 is built from 14 residues. The ends lost 6 bases at V and 6 bases at J; junction bases unmatched: 8. Here the CDR3 reads CASSPRDRGVEQYF. As DNA, the CDR3 is TGTGCCAGCAGCCCCCGGGACAGGGGTGTCGAGCAGTACTTC.

V gene TRBV27 combines with J gene TRBJ1-2, with unresolved D. Germline V gene data show CDR1 as MNHEY and CDR2 as SMNVEV (reference sequence). With 2 bases removed from V and 2 bases from J, the gap between germline ends came to 9 bases. The CDR3 runs to 14 residues. CDR3 in amino acids: CASSLKAANYGYTF. The DNA for the CDR3 is TGTGCCAGCAGTTTAAAAGCAGCCAACTATGGCTACACCTTC.

The genes are TRBV5-1 and TRBJ2-7; TRBD1 matches at 8 bases. V lost 1 base to trimming and J lost 5 bases; unmatched junction nucleotides: 8. Germline V gives CDR1 SGHRS, CDR2 YFSETQ. There are 15 residues in the CDR3. The CDR3 coding sequence is TGCGCCAGCAGCTTGTCCGGACAGGGCCTCCACGAGCAGTACTTC. Translated: CASSLSGQGLHEQYF.

The chain is built from TRBV10-3 and TRBJ1-1, with a weak D call TRBD1 (5 bases). V lost 5 bases and J 0 bases, leaving 13 bases between the germline ends. Germline CDR1 is ENHRY and CDR2 is SYGVKD. The CDR3 is made up of 15 amino acids. As DNA, the CDR3 is TGTGCCATCAGTCGATTAGACAGTGTGAACACTGAAGCTTTCTTT. It yields the protein CAISRLDSVNTEAFF.

The J gene is TRBJ2-5, the V gene TRBV9; a possible D gene is TRBD2 (5 bases). From germline, CDR1 is SGDLS and CDR2 YYNGEE. The V and J ends lost 4 bases and 5 bases respectively, with 15 bases between them. There are 14 residues in the CDR3. The CDR3 sequence is CASSPLGGGETQYF. CDR3 sequence (DNA): TGTGCCAGCAGCCCACTCGGAGGCGGGGAGACCCAGTACTTC.

V gene TRBV11-2 combines with J gene TRBJ2-3; 8 bases map to TRBD1. With 1 base clipped from V and 0 bases from J, the junction kept 9 bases outside the gene matches. Germline-derived CDR1 and CDR2 are SGHAT and FQNNGV. This CDR3 comprises 18 residues. The CDR3 loop is CASSLAIQGAGSTDTQYF. The CDR3 DNA sequence: TGTGCCAGCAGCTTAGCGATTCAGGGGGCTGGTAGCACAGATACGCAGTATTTT.

The J gene is TRBJ1-4, the V gene TRBV5-4; 7 nucleotides match TRBD1. The CDR3 sequence is 14 residues long. Unmatched junction bases numbered 8, after V lost 4 bases and J lost 8 bases. Germline assignment: CDR1 SGHNT and CDR2 YYREEE (reference sequence). CDR3 bases: TGTGCCAGCAGCGTTCAGGGGGGGGCGGAAAAACTGTTTTTT. This translates into CASSVQGGAEKLFF.